This T cell receptor beta chain was sequenced in a study of radiotherapy plus CTLA-4 blockade in lung cancer. Study information: Objective responses were observed in approximately 17% of patients, and disease control was achieved by approximately 30%.

On this clone itself: Its antigen is still unknown.

The data were produced by immunoSEQ multiplex PCR, yet TCRdb's version contains in-frame clones alone and is incomplete. The table has 40,000 or so clones, around 63% seen once. Study results and caveats: Peripheral blood showed expansion of tumor-derived TCR clones after radiotherapy and ipilimumab.

This receptor was identified in a human donor with non-small cell lung cancer who had a partial response to radiotherapy plus ipilimumab. Source: peripheral blood, taken from a patient treated with radiotherapy plus ipilimumab.

DNA of the CDR3: TGTGCCAGCTCACCCAGCGGGGGAACTTACAATGAGCAGTTCTTC. This codes for CASSPSGGTYNEQFF. The rearrangement uses TRBV18 and TRBJ2-1, with 8 positions matching TRBD2. The CDR3 is 15 amino acids. V shed 3 bases, J shed 4 bases, and the junction held 5 bases outside the gene matches. Germline V gives CDR1 KGHSH, CDR2 LQKENI.